The 2 T cell receptor beta chains given below trace back to one sample, sequenced in a study of blood T cell repertoires in COVID-19. Repertoires were generated with immunoSEQ multiplex PCR, while TCRdb's copy carries only in-frame clones and drops some. The sample has 98,000 or so clones; around nine tenths are singletons. The specimen was peripheral blood. The receptors originated from a human donor in a cohort sampled during active COVID-19.

V gene TRBV19 combines with J gene TRBJ1-1; 7 positions match TRBD1. J gave up 3 bases and V 5 bases, and 3 bases lay outside the gene matches. The V gene's germline CDR1 is LNHDA and CDR2 SQIVND (reference sequence). The CDR3 sequence is 13 residues long. Here the CDR3 reads CASSVDRDTEAFF. CDR3 bases: TGTGCCAGTAGTGTCGACAGGGACACTGAAGCTTTCTTT.

This chain uses TRBV30 with TRBJ2-2, with 8 bases identical to TRBD2. Losses at the gene ends were 4 bases for V and 4 bases for J; bases not matched to a gene: 5. The CDR3 totals 14 residues. CDR1 GTSNPN and CDR2 SVGIG come from the germline V gene (reference sequence). This CDR3 reads CAWTSGTSTGELFF. Here the CDR3 DNA reads TGTGCCTGGACCTCCGGGACTAGCACCGGGGAGCTGTTTTTT.